Shown below are 12 T cell receptor beta chains from a single sample sequenced in a study of cytomegalovirus exposure and HLA in healthy donors (dated by TCRdb to about 2017). Libraries were constructed by the immunoSEQ multiplex PCR assay. For the multiplex PCR, a mixture combining 60 forward primers for TCR Vbeta segments and 13 reverse primers for TCR Jbeta segments was used. The immuneACCESS repertoire file appears here via TCRdb, limited to in-frame rearrangements. These files lack a portion of the clones; in checked studies, under half of the deficit traces to unresolved V genes, and the cause of the others is not known. This sample lists about 82,000 clones; approximately 74% were detected once. The ten largest clones add up to around 6.5% of the sample. What was sequenced was PBMCs. The receptors were sampled from a woman between 50 and 59 years old in good health and CMV-seropositive.

This clone has only one observation. The junction does not match germline at one end; this may be a read error. The V and J genes are TRBV7-7 and TRBJ2-5, with a tentative D call TRBD1 (6 bases). CDR3 length: 15 amino acids. CDR1 SSHAT and CDR2 FNYEAQ come from the germline V gene (reference sequence). The CDR3 spells CASSLAYRAQETQYF. For the CDR3, the DNA is TGTGCTAGCAGCTTAGCGTACAGGGCGCAAGAGACCCAGTACTTC.

V and J are TRBV19 and TRBJ2-5, with D perhaps TRBD2 (6 bases). From germline, CDR1 is LNHDA and CDR2 SQIVND (reference sequence). The V and J ends lost 8 bases and 7 bases respectively, with 14 bases between them. CDR3 length equals 12 residues. Written as DNA, the CDR3 is TGTGCCAGTGGGGGGATCAGAGGGACCCAGTACTTC. Amino acids: CASGGIRGTQYF.

The rearrangement links TRBV4-1 to TRBJ2-7; unclear D gene. The CDR3 is 12 amino acids. CDR1 and CDR2 from the germline V gene are MGHRA and YSYEKL. The V end was cut by 3 bases, the J end by 5 bases, with 8 bases between. The CDR3 DNA is TGCGCCAGCAGCCACCCACTGGACGAGCAGTACTTC. Its protein is CASSHPLDEQYF.

This clone was seen just once. V gene TRBV27 combines with J gene TRBJ1-5; TRBD1 is a possible D gene (5 bases). The CDR3 contains 14 residues. Germline assignment: CDR1 MNHEY and CDR2 SMNVEV (reference sequence). V was trimmed by 5 bases and J by 4 bases, leaving 12 bases between them. The CDR3 nucleotides are TGTGCCAGCAGTCGCCAGGGTGGTAATCAGCCCCAGCATTTT. This encodes CASSRQGGNQPQHF.

This chain links TRBV11-3 with TRBJ1-5; D ambiguous. CDR1 is SGHNT and CDR2 is YENEEA in the germline V gene. V was shortened by 2 bases and J by 6 bases, with 11 bases between the two germline ends. There are 14 residues in the CDR3. The CDR3 DNA sequence: TGTGCCAGCAGCTTACGGGGAATCGGTCAGCCCCAGCATTTT. This translates into CASSLRGIGQPQHF.

The chain uses TRBV10-2 and TRBJ2-1, with 7 bases aligning to TRBD1. Germline V gene lookup returns CDR1 WSHSY and CDR2 SAAADI. This CDR3 is built from 15 residues. J gave up 6 bases and V 5 bases, and 10 bases lay outside the gene matches. The DNA of the CDR3 is TGCGCCAGCAGTCATCTTGACAGGGTCGGCAATGAGCAGTTCTTC. Translation gives CASSHLDRVGNEQFF.

Here the CDR3 reads CASSSRDGTDTQYF. CDR3 DNA sequence: TGCGCCAGCAGCTCTCGGGATGGCACAGATACGCAGTATTTT. The V gene is TRBV5-1, the J gene TRBJ2-3, with D possibly matching TRBD2 (5 bases). The CDR3 contains 14 residues. CDR1 SGHRS and CDR2 YFSETQ come from the germline V gene. V lost 3 bases and J lost 1, with 9 bases in between.

This clone was found a few times. The CDR3 here is CATSRDRGSEQYF. The CDR3 coding sequence is TGTGCCACCAGCAGGGACAGGGGGAGCGAGCAGTACTTC. This sequence joins TRBV15 and TRBJ2-7; 10 bases fit TRBD1. The CDR3 loop spans 13 amino acids. The germline CDR1 and CDR2 sequences are LNHNV and YYDKDF (reference sequence). The V and J ends lost 3 bases and 6 bases, in that order; junction bases with no gene match: 2.

This clone was counted between two and nine times. J is TRBJ1-5 and V is TRBV19, with 8 bases that match TRBD1. Per germline, CDR1 LNHDA and CDR2 SQIVND (reference sequence). The CDR3 loop spans 13 amino acids. J was trimmed by 4 bases and V by 7 bases; bases with no gene match: 3. CDR3 bases: TGTGCCAGTACACGGACAGGGAATCAGCCCCAGCATTTT. Translation gives CASTRTGNQPQHF.

The CDR3 region has the DNA TGCAGCGTTGGTCAGGACAGGAGACCTGAAGCTTTCTTT. Amino acids: CSVGQDRRPEAFF. The gene calls are TRBV29-1 and TRBJ1-1, with 7 bases matching TRBD1. Trimming took 4 bases from V and 6 from J; bases not matched to a gene: 8. CDR3 size: 13 residues. Germline V CDR1 and CDR2: SQVTM, ANQGSEA. Full variable domain (missing parts from reference TRBV29-1 and TRBJ1-1): SAVISQKPSRDICQRGTSLTIQCQVDSQVTMMFWYRQQPGQSLTLIATANQGSEATYESGFVIDKFPISRPNLTFSTLTVSNMSPEDSSIYLCSVGQDRRPEAFFGQGTRLTVV.

J is TRBJ1-1 and V is TRBV30; D possibly corresponds to TRBD1 (6 bases). Looked up from germline, CDR1 is GTSNPN and CDR2 is SVGIG (reference sequence). This CDR3 has 13 residues. Trimming cost V 2 bases and J 6 bases, with 13 bases left between them. CDR3 sequence: CAWSRRGGAEAFF. CDR3 DNA: TGTGCCTGGAGTCGCCGGGGGGGCGCTGAAGCTTTCTTT.

The J gene is TRBJ1-5, the V gene TRBV19; 7 bases line up with TRBD1. The CDR3 covers 15 residues. Trimming at V came to 1 base and at J to 4 bases, leaving 4 bases not matched to a gene. Per the germline V gene, CDR1 is LNHDA and CDR2 is SQIVND (reference sequence). The CDR3 coding sequence is TGTGCCAGTAGTATAGCCGGGACAGCTAATCAGCCCCAGCATTTT. Its translation: CASSIAGTANQPQHF. Together with reference TRBV19 and TRBJ1-5, the CDR3 gives the full variable domain: DGGITQSPKYLFRKEGQNVTLSCEQNLNHDAMYWYRQDPGQGLRLIYYSQIVNDFQKGDIAEGYSVSREKKESFPLTVTSAQKNPTAFYLCASSIAGTANQPQHFGDGTRLSIL.